The present T cell receptor beta chain was sequenced within a study of blood T cell repertoires in COVID-19 (dated by TCRdb to 2018 to 2021). Concerning the study at large: The collaborator samples originated in the United States, Italy and Spain and spanned the acute and convalescent phases of COVID-19. The material from the prospective study consisted of cDNA or gDNA derived from T cells, B-cell-depleted T cells, or PBMCs. Subjects who had been exposed to COVID-19, were actively infected with it, or had recovered from it provided the deeply sampled blood TCRbeta repertoires that made up the dataset. A freely available public database, intended as a resource for researchers studying the immune response to SARS-CoV-2, is where the repertoires were released. The samples were drawn from the first 160 participants of the ongoing ImmuneRACE study and from some 1,300 subjects provided by 6 global collaborators. Sample metadata almost always included a de-identified subject ID, COVID-19 status, age in years and sex. Where available, HLA class I and class II types were obtained from metadata supplied by the sample provider rather than from assay-based typing. What the research found in general, with its limitations: Clinical and demographic metadata were provided uncurated, with the amount varying by source and participant.

Per the germline V gene (reference sequence), SEHNR is the CDR1 and FQNEAQ is the CDR2. There are 16 amino acids in the CDR3, from cysteine to phenylalanine inclusive. Only the CDR3 portion is preserved as DNA: 48 bases, with reading frame beginning at the first base. The V end gives up 6 bases and the J end 6 bases, leaving 9 bases in the junction not matched to a gene. Remarks on this clone: This receptor's antigen is unknown. Per-nucleotide qualities are absent, and no much larger clonotype sits a single base away.

Participants in the prospective study were aged roughly 18 to 89 years, lived in 20 to 30 United States geographic areas, and enrolled through a virtual design. Cohort assignment in the prospective study relied on participant-reported clinical history from a screening survey and a study questionnaire. Exposed participants had been in contact, within 2 weeks of entering the study, with a person who had a PCR-confirmed or clinician-diagnosed case of COVID-19. Each participant in the prospective study had whole blood, serum and a nasopharyngeal or oropharyngeal swab collected by mobile phlebotomists. Participants in the prospective study had the option to provide additional blood draws and questionnaires over a roughly two-month period. Prospective study blood samples were shipped either frozen or at room temperature before DNA extraction. TCRbeta CDR3 regions were amplified from genomic DNA by means of the immunoSEQ Assay, a bias-controlled multiplex PCR. The source study handled its data this way. Nucleated cell counts per sample were estimated from amplification of reference gene primers within the assay. To quantify the absolute abundance of each unique TCRbeta CDR3 rearrangement, sequence reads were collapsed and filtered. For each sample, productive Simpson clonality was calculated by taking the square root of Simpson's diversity index across productive rearrangements. The source is immuneACCESS, and TCRdb retained only in-frame sequences with V and J called. Part of the clones is not carried over; for the studies checked, unresolved V genes explain less than half of this, and the remainder is unexplained. The DNA was the basis for D and trimming; V, J and clone size are from that table. Counted in this sample were 200,000 to 250,000 clones; about 90% of them appeared once. Over 12% of the sample belongs to the ten largest clones.

The TCR originated in a young man who had been exposed to COVID-19. The sequenced sample was PBMCs or T cells enriched from blood (not recorded which). The sequence links TRBV7-9 to TRBJ2-3; 13 central bases correspond to TRBD2. Read as DNA, the sequence is TGTGCCAGCAGGCCACCGACTAGCGGGGGGTGGGATACGCAGTATTTT. Its protein product is CASRPPTSGGWDTQYF.